These T cell receptor beta chains were read from a single sample in a study of T cell responses to AZD1222 COVID-19 vaccine. Measured with immunoSEQ multiplex PCR; TCRdb has only the in-frame clones, and not every one. The sample records about 150,000 clones, 91% being singletons. This specimen was peripheral blood, taken 28 days after the second AZD1222 dose. The source is an adult who received the AZD1222 COVID-19 vaccine. Each CDR3 is given with its conserved first and last residue. D genes are given only for firm matches.

D	V	CDR3
-	TRBV19	CASSNLRSEQYF
-	TRBV9	CASSVGEPSEAFF
-	TRBV21-1	CASSLRDRDNSPLHF
TRBD2	TRBV18	CASSTRVSREGGEQFF
TRBD1	TRBV6-6	CASRGTGTVTYGYTF
-	TRBV9	CASSLQGQNTEAFF
-	TRBV5-1	CASSLGVGQSPLHF
-	TRBV10-3	CAIRSDSLRGYTF
-	TRBV6-4	CASSLGDQAYNEQFF
-	TRBV4-3	CASSQDRGLYGYTF
TRBD1	TRBV4-3	CASSQRTGDTEAFF